Listed below are T cell receptor beta chains from one sample, sequenced in a study of shared clonotypes between healthy human individuals. Generated by immunoSEQ multiplex PCR, the TCRdb table keeps only in-frame clones and is missing some. Of roughly 650,000 clones in the sample, 97% were seen once. Sequencing input: naive CD4+ T cells sorted from blood. These receptors all stem from a woman aged 30 to 39 in good health. Both conserved end residues are part of each CDR3. The order of the fields is J gene, D gene, V gene, CDR3 length, clone size, CDR3 DNA, CDR3 protein. D genes are given only for firm matches. Where a row states a size, it is once, few, many or the class of an expanded clone; other rows omit it.

J: TRBJ1-1; D: TRBD1; V: TRBV29-1; length: 10; size: once; DNA: TGCAGCGTCGGGGACAGGGAAGCTTTCTTT; CDR3: CSVGDREAFF
J: TRBJ2-2; D: NA; V: TRBV19; length: 15; size: NA; DNA: TGTGCCAGTTCCCCGCGGGAAAGCCCCTCCGGGGAGCTGTTTTTT; CDR3: CASSPRESPSGELFF
J: TRBJ1-5; D: NA; V: TRBV30; length: 14; size: few; DNA: TGTGCCTGGAGTCTTCAGTTGGGCAATCAGCCCCAGCATTTT; CDR3: CAWSLQLGNQPQHF
J: TRBJ1-2; D: NA; V: TRBV2; length: 13; size: NA; DNA: TGTGCCAGCAGTGATCAATTGATCTATGGCTACACCTTC; CDR3: CASSDQLIYGYTF
J: TRBJ1-4; D: NA; V: TRBV7-9; length: 13; size: once; DNA: TGTGCCAGCACCTCCCCAATGGATGAAAAACTGTTTTTT; CDR3: CASTSPMDEKLFF
J: TRBJ1-5; D: TRBD1; V: TRBV7-2; length: 16; size: NA; DNA: TGTGCCAGCAGCTCCCGGGACAGGGGCCCTGGACAGCCCCAGCATTTT; CDR3: CASSSRDRGPGQPQHF
J: TRBJ1-2; D: TRBD1; V: TRBV15; length: 19; size: NA; DNA: TGTGCCACCAGCAGAGATCCAGGGGGGCCAAACCCTGCTAACTATGGCTACACCTTC; CDR3: CATSRDPGGPNPANYGYTF
J: TRBJ2-7; D: TRBD1; V: TRBV9; length: 16; size: NA; DNA: TGTGCCAGCAGCGCAGACCCCGACAGGGTGTGGGACGAGCAGTACTTC; CDR3: CASSADPDRVWDEQYF
J: TRBJ1-2; D: NA; V: TRBV6-1; length: 15; size: NA; DNA: TGTGCCAGCAGTGAAGTTCCAGGACGCGGCTATGGCTACACCTTC; CDR3: CASSEVPGRGYGYTF
J: TRBJ2-2; D: NA; V: TRBV29-1; length: 12; size: NA; DNA: TGCAGCGTTGACGCCCGGACCGGGGAGCTGTTTTTT; CDR3: CSVDARTGELFF
J: TRBJ2-1; D: NA; V: TRBV6-5; length: 13; size: NA; DNA: TGTGCCAGCAGCGAGCAGGGTAGGGATGAGCAGTTCTTC; CDR3: CASSEQGRDEQFF
J: TRBJ2-5; D: TRBD2; V: TRBV6-5; length: 12; size: NA; DNA: TGTGCCAGTACTAGCGGGAGAGAGACCCAGTACTTC; CDR3: CASTSGRETQYF
J: TRBJ1-1; D: NA; V: TRBV2; length: 13; size: NA; DNA: TGTGCCGGTCAGGGACGGAGAAACACTGAAGCTTTCTTT; CDR3: CAGQGRRNTEAFF
J: TRBJ2-7; D: NA; V: TRBV2; length: 14; size: NA; DNA: TGTGCCAGTACGAGGGGGACACCGACCTACGAGCAGTACTTC; CDR3: CASTRGTPTYEQYF
J: TRBJ2-1; D: TRBD2; V: TRBV10-3; length: 16; size: NA; DNA: TGTGCCATCAGTGGGACTAGCGGGAGCTCCTACAATGAGCAGTTCTTC; CDR3: CAISGTSGSSYNEQFF
J: TRBJ1-2; D: TRBD1; V: TRBV27; length: 13; size: once; DNA: TGTGCCAGCAGTTTAACAGGGGCGCGAGGCTACACCTTC; CDR3: CASSLTGARGYTF
J: TRBJ2-3; D: NA; V: TRBV5-1; length: 15; size: NA; DNA: TGCGCCAGCAGCTTCGGGACTCCACCGTCGGATACGCAGTATTTT; CDR3: CASSFGTPPSDTQYF
J: TRBJ2-2; D: TRBD2; V: TRBV28; length: 16; size: NA; DNA: TGTGCCAGCAGTTCTTGGACTAGCGGGAACACCGGGGAGCTGTTTTTT; CDR3: CASSSWTSGNTGELFF
J: TRBJ2-3; D: TRBD2; V: TRBV7-9; length: 16; size: NA; DNA: TGTGCCAGCAGCTTACGCGCGACTAGCAGCACAGATACGCAGTATTTT; CDR3: CASSLRATSSTDTQYF
J: TRBJ2-7; D: NA; V: TRBV7-9; length: 12; size: NA; DNA: TGTGCCAGCAGCGCGACAGGATACGAGCAGTACTTC; CDR3: CASSATGYEQYF
J: TRBJ1-6; D: NA; V: TRBV27; length: 16; size: once; DNA: TGTGCCAGCAGGGGGGCTCCAGGGCGGACTAATTCACCCCTCCACTTT; CDR3: CASRGAPGRTNSPLHF
J: TRBJ2-7; D: NA; V: TRBV4-1; length: 12; size: NA; DNA: TGCGCCAGCAGCCAAGATAGATACGAGCAGTACTTC; CDR3: CASSQDRYEQYF
J: TRBJ2-7; D: TRBD2; V: TRBV28; length: 16; size: NA; DNA: TGTGCCAGCAGGTCTCACGGATCTAGCGGACCCTACGAGCAGTACTTC; CDR3: CASRSHGSSGPYEQYF
J: TRBJ2-2; D: NA; V: TRBV19; length: 15; size: NA; DNA: TGTGCCAGCAGTGAGTACCCAAGGTCTACCGGGGAGCTGTTTTTT; CDR3: CASSEYPRSTGELFF
J: TRBJ2-3; D: NA; V: TRBV5-4; length: 16; size: NA; DNA: TGTGCCAGCAGCTTTTCGAGCGGTTCTAGCACAGATACGCAGTATTTT; CDR3: CASSFSSGSSTDTQYF
J: TRBJ1-3; D: NA; V: TRBV7-2; length: 12; size: NA; DNA: TGTGCCAGCAGAAGAGGTGGAAACACCATATATTTT; CDR3: CASRRGGNTIYF
J: TRBJ2-1; D: NA; V: TRBV6-1; length: 15; size: NA; DNA: TGTGCCAGCGGGATGGGCTCGCTGCCCTACAATGAGCAGTTCTTC; CDR3: CASGMGSLPYNEQFF
J: TRBJ1-1; D: NA; V: TRBV19; length: 14; size: NA; DNA: TGTGCCAGTAGTCCGCGAGGGCGGGACACTGAAGCTTTCTTT; CDR3: CASSPRGRDTEAFF
J: TRBJ2-2; D: NA; V: TRBV5-8; length: 16; size: NA; DNA: TGTGCCAGCAGCTGGGGAGGACAGATGAACACCGGGGAGCTGTTTTTT; CDR3: CASSWGGQMNTGELFF
J: TRBJ1-5; D: TRBD1; V: TRBV19; length: 14; size: NA; DNA: TGTGCCAGCCAACGACAGGGTGGCAATCAGCCCCAGCATTTT; CDR3: CASQRQGGNQPQHF
J: TRBJ2-1; D: NA; V: TRBV5-1; length: 16; size: once; DNA: TGCGCCAGCAGCGTTGCCGGGGCGGTCTCCTACAATGAGCAGTTCTTC; CDR3: CASSVAGAVSYNEQFF
J: TRBJ1-2; D: NA; V: TRBV28; length: 14; size: NA; DNA: TGTGCCAGCAGGAAGGACGGGAAGTTCAATGGCTACACCTTC; CDR3: CASRKDGKFNGYTF
J: TRBJ1-2; D: TRBD1; V: TRBV18; length: 13; size: NA; DNA: TGTGCCAGCTCACCGGGACAGCTCTATGGCTACACCTTC; CDR3: CASSPGQLYGYTF
J: TRBJ1-1; D: TRBD1; V: TRBV7-6; length: 16; size: NA; DNA: TGTGCCAGCAGCACCCGGGACAGCCCCCCGAACACTGAAGCTTTCTTT; CDR3: CASSTRDSPPNTEAFF
J: TRBJ2-1; D: TRBD2; V: TRBV6-1; length: 17; size: NA; DNA: TGTGCCAGCAGTGAAGGGCTAGCGGGGAGTAGGCTTAATGAGCAGTTCTTC; CDR3: CASSEGLAGSRLNEQFF
J: TRBJ1-1; D: NA; V: TRBV6-6; length: 14; size: NA; DNA: TGTGCCAGCAGCGACCAGCGTACAAACACTGAAGCTTTCTTT; CDR3: CASSDQRTNTEAFF
J: TRBJ1-5; D: NA; V: TRBV19; length: 13; size: NA; DNA: TGTGCCAGTAGAGGCTTAATTTGGCAGCCCCAGCATTTT; CDR3: CASRGLIWQPQHF
J: TRBJ2-7; D: NA; V: TRBV18; length: 14; size: NA; DNA: TGTGCCAGCTCACCACCAGGTAGCTCCTACGAGCAGTACTTC; CDR3: CASSPPGSSYEQYF
J: TRBJ2-1; D: NA; V: TRBV5-1; length: 16; size: NA; DNA: TGCGCCAGCAGCCGACCCACAGGGAGCTCCTACAATGAGCAGTTCTTC; CDR3: CASSRPTGSSYNEQFF
J: TRBJ2-1; D: NA; V: TRBV10-2; length: 15; size: NA; DNA: TGCGCCAGCAGTGATTTGGGGGGAGGAACCAATGAGCAGTTCTTC; CDR3: CASSDLGGGTNEQFF
J: TRBJ2-2; D: TRBD1; V: TRBV5-1; length: 15; size: NA; DNA: TGCGCCAGCAGCTTGGGGACAGGGGGCACCGGGGAGCTGTTTTTT; CDR3: CASSLGTGGTGELFF
J: TRBJ1-2; D: NA; V: TRBV7-8; length: 16; size: NA; DNA: TGTGCCAGCAGCCCCCGAGGGAGGCAGGGTTGGAAGGGCTACACCTTC; CDR3: CASSPRGRQGWKGYTF
J: TRBJ2-3; D: NA; V: TRBV14; length: 11; size: NA; DNA: TGTGCCAGCAGCCTCACAGATACGCAGTATTTT; CDR3: CASSLTDTQYF
J: TRBJ2-2; D: NA; V: TRBV19; length: 14; size: NA; DNA: TGTGCCAGTAGTATAACAGGAGGAAGCGGGGAGCTGTTTTTT; CDR3: CASSITGGSGELFF
J: TRBJ1-1; D: NA; V: TRBV6-4; length: 13; size: once; DNA: TGTGCCAGCAGTGTTGAAGGGGGCACTGAAGCTTTCTTT; CDR3: CASSVEGGTEAFF
J: TRBJ1-1; D: NA; V: TRBV19; length: 16; size: NA; DNA: TGTGCCAGTAGTATAGATCGGGGGACGGTGAACACTGAAGCTTTCTTT; CDR3: CASSIDRGTVNTEAFF
J: TRBJ2-1; D: NA; V: TRBV11-2; length: 11; size: NA; DNA: TGTGCCAGCAGCTTAGCAGGACGGGGAGTCTTC; CDR3: CASSLAGRGVF
J: TRBJ2-3; D: NA; V: TRBV12-5; length: 16; size: NA; DNA: TGTGCTAGTGGTTTGGTCCGGGACTTAAGCACAGATACGCAGTATTTT; CDR3: CASGLVRDLSTDTQYF
J: TRBJ2-2; D: TRBD1; V: TRBV7-3; length: 16; size: NA; DNA: TGTGCCAGCAGCTTAGGCGGACAGGGTCGCACCGGGGAGCTGTTTTTT; CDR3: CASSLGGQGRTGELFF
J: TRBJ2-3; D: TRBD1; V: TRBV29-1; length: 13; size: NA; DNA: TGCAGCGTCGGGACAGGGAATACAGATACGCAGTATTTT; CDR3: CSVGTGNTDTQYF
J: TRBJ2-1; D: NA; V: TRBV7-3; length: 15; size: NA; DNA: TGTGCCAGCAGCTTAGCGGAAAGCTCCTACAATGAGCAGTTCTTC; CDR3: CASSLAESSYNEQFF
J: TRBJ2-1; D: NA; V: TRBV25-1; length: 14; size: NA; DNA: TGTGCCAGCCTTCCCTCCTCAGGAAGCGATGAGCAGTTCTTC; CDR3: CASLPSSGSDEQFF
J: TRBJ2-7; D: NA; V: TRBV28; length: 11; size: NA; DNA: TGTGCCACCTGCGTTGAGGACGAGCAGTACTTC; CDR3: CATCVEDEQYF
J: TRBJ1-5; D: TRBD1; V: TRBV5-5; length: 16; size: NA; DNA: TGTGCCAGCAGCCTCGGGACAGGGAGGCGGAATCAGCCCCAGCATTTT; CDR3: CASSLGTGRRNQPQHF
J: TRBJ2-1; D: NA; V: TRBV4-1; length: 17; size: NA; DNA: TGCGCCAGCAGCCAAGGGGCAGCTAAAGGACCGTCCAATGAGCAGTTCTTC; CDR3: CASSQGAAKGPSNEQFF
J: TRBJ1-4; D: TRBD1; V: TRBV30; length: 14; size: NA; DNA: TGTGCCTGGAGCCCGACAGGGTTTAATGAAAAACTGTTTTTT; CDR3: CAWSPTGFNEKLFF
J: TRBJ2-1; D: TRBD2; V: TRBV10-3; length: 16; size: NA; DNA: TGTGCCATCGCCAAAGACGGGGACTACCCCTACAATGAGCAGTTCTTC; CDR3: CAIAKDGDYPYNEQFF